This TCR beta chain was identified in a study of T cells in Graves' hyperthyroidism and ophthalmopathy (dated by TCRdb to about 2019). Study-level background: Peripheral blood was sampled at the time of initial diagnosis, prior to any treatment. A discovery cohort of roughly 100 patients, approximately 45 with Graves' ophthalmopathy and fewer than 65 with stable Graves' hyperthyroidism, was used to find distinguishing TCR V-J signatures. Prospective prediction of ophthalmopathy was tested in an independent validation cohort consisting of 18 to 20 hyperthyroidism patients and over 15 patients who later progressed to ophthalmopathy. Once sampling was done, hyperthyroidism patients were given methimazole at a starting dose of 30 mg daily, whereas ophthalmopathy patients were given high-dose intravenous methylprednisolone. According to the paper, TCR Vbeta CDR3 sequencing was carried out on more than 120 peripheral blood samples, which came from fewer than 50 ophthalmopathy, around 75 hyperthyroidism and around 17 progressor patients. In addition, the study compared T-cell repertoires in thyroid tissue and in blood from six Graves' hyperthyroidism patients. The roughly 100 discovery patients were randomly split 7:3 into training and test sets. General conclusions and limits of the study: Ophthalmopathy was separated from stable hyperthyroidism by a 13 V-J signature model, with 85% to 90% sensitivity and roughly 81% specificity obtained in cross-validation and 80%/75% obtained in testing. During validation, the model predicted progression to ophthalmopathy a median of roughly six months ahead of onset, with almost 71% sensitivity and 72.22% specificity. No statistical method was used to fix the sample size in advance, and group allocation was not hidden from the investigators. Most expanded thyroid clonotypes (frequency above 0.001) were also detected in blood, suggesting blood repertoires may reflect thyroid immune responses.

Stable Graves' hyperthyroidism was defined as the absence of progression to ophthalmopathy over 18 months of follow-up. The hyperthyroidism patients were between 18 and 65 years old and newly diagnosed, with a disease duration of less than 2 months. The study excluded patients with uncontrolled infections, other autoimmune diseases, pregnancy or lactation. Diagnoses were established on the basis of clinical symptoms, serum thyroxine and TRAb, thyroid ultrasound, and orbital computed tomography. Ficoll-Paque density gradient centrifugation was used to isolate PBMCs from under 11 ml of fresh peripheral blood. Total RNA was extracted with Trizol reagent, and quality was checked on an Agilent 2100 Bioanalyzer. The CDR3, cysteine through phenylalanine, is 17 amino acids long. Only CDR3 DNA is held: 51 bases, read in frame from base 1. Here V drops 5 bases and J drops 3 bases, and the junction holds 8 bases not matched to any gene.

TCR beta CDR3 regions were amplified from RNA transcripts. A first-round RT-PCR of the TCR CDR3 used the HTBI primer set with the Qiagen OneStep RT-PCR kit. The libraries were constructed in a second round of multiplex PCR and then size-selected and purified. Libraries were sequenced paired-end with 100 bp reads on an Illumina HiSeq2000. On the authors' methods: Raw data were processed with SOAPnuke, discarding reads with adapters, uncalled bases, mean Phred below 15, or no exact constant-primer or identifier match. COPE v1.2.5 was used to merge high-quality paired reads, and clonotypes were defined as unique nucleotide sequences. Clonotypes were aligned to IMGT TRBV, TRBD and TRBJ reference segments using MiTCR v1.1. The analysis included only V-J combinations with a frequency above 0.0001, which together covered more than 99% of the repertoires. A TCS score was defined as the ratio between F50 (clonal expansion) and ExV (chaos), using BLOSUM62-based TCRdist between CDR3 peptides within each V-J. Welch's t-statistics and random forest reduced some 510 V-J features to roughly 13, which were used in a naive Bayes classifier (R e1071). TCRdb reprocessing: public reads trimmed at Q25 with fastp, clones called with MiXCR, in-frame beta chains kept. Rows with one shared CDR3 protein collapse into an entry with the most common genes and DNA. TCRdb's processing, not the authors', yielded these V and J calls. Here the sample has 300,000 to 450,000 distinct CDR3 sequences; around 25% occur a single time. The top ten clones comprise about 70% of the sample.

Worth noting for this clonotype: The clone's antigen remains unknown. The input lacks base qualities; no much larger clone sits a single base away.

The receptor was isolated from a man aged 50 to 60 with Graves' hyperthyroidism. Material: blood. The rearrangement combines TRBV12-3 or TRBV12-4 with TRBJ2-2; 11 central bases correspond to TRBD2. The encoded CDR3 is CASSTTSGSEYTGELFF. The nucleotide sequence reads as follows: TGTGCCAGCAGTACAACTAGCGGGAGTGAGTACACCGGGGAGCTGTTTTTT.